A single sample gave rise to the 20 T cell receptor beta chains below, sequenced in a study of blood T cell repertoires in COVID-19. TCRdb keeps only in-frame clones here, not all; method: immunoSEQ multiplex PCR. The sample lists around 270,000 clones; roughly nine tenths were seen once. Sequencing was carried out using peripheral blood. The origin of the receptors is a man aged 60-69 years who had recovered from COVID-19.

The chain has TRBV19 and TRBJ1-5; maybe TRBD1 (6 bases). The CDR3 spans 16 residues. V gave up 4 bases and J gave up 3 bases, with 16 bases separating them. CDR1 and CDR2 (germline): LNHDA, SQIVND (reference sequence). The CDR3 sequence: CASSTGNTGSNQPQHF. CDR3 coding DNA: TGTGCCAGTAGTACAGGAAATACAGGGTCCAATCAGCCCCAGCATTTT. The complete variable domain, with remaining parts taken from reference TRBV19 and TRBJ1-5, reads DGGITQSPKYLFRKEGQNVTLSCEQNLNHDAMYWYRQDPGQGLRLIYYSQIVNDFQKGDIAEGYSVSREKKESFPLTVTSAQKNPTAFYLCASSTGNTGSNQPQHFGDGTRLSIL.

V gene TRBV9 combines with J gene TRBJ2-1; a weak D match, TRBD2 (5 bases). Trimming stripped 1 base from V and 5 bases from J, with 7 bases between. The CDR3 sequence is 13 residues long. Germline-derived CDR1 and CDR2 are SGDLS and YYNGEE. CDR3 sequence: CASSVTRDNEQFF. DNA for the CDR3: TGTGCCAGCAGCGTAACTAGAGACAATGAGCAGTTCTTC.

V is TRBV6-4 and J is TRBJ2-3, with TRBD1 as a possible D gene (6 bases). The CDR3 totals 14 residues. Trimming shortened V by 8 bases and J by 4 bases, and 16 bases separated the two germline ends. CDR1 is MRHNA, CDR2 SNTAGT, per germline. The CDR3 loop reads CASSWGPKADTQYF. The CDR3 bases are TGTGCCAGCTCTTGGGGGCCGAAAGCAGATACGCAGTATTTT.

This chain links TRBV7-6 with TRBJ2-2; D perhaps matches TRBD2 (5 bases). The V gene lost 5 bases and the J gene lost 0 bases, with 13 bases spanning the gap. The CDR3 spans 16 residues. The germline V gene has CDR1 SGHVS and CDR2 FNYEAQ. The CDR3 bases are TGTGCCAGCAGCCACTACAGCGGACCGAACACCGGGGAGCTGTTTTTT. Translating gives CASSHYSGPNTGELFF.

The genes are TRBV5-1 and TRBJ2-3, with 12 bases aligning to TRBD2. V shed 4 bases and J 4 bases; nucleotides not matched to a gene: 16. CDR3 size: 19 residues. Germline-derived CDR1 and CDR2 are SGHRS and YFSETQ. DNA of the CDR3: TGCGCCAGCAGCCTTCGAAGTCTAGCGGGGGGGCTGGCTCCAGATACGCAGTATTTT. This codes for CASSLRSLAGGLAPDTQYF.

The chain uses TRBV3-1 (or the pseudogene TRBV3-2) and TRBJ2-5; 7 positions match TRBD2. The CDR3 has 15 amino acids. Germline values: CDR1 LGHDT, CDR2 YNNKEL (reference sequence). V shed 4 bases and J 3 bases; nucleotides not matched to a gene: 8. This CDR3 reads CASSLQPGGKETQYF. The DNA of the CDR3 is TGTGCCAGCAGCCTCCAACCGGGAGGTAAAGAGACCCAGTACTTC.

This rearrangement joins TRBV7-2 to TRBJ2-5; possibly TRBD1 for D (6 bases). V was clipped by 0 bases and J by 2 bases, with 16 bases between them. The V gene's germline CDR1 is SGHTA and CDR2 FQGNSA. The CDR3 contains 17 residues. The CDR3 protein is CASSLASGAVGQETQYF. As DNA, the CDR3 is TGTGCCAGCAGCTTAGCGTCAGGGGCGGTGGGGCAAGAGACCCAGTACTTC.

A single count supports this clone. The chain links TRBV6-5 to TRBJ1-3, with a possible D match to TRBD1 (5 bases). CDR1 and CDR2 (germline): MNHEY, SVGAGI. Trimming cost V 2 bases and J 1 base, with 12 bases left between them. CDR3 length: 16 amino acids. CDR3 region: CASSYGALPSGNTIYF. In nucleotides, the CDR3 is TGTGCCAGCAGTTACGGGGCTCTCCCATCTGGAAACACCATATATTTT.

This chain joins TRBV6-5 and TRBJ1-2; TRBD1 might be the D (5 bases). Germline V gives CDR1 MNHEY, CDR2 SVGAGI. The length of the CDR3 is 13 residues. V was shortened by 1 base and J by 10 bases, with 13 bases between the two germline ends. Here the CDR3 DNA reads TGTGCCAGCAGTTACTTGTTGGGGGACTCCTACACCTTC. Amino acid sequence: CASSYLLGDSYTF.

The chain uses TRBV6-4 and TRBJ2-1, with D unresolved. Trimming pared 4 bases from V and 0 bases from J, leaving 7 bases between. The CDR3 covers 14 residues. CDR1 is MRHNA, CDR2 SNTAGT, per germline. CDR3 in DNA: TGTGCCAGCAGTGTAGATATCTCCTACAATGAGCAGTTCTTC. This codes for CASSVDISYNEQFF.

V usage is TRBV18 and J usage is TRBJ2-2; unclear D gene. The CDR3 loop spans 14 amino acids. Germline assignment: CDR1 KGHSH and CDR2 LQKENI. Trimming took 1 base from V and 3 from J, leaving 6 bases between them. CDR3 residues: CASSPLPDTGELFF. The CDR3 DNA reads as TGTGCCAGCTCACCACTGCCAGACACCGGGGAGCTGTTTTTT.

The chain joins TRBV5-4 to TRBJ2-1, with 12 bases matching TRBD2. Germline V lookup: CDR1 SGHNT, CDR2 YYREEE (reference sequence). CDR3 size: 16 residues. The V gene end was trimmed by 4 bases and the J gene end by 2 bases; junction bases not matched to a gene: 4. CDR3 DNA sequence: TGTGCCAGCAGCGTCCGACTAGCGGGAGCCTACAATGAGCAGTTCTTC. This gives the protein CASSVRLAGAYNEQFF.

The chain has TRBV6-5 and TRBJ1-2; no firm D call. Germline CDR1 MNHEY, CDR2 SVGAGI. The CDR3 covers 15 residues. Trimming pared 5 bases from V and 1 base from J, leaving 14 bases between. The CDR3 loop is CASSPTGSINYGYTF. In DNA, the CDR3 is TGTGCCAGCAGTCCAACCGGGTCGATTAACTATGGCTACACCTTC.

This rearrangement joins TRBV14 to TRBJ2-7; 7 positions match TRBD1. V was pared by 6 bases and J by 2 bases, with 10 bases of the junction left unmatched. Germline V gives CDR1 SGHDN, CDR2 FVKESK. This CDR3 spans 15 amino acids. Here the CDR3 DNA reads TGTGCCAGCAGTCAGAGATTCCAGGGGGCCTACGAGCAGTACTTC. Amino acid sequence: CASSQRFQGAYEQYF.

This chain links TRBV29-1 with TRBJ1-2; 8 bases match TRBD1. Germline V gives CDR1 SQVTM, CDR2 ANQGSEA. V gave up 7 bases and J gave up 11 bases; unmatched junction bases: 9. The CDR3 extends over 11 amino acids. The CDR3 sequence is CSGTVTGEYTF. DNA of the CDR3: TGCAGCGGGACGGTGACAGGGGAGTACACCTTC. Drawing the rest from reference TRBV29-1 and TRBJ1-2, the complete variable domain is SAVISQKPSRDICQRGTSLTIQCQVDSQVTMMFWYRQQPGQSLTLIATANQGSEATYESGFVIDKFPISRPNLTFSTLTVSNMSPEDSSIYLCSGTVTGEYTFGSGTRLTVV.

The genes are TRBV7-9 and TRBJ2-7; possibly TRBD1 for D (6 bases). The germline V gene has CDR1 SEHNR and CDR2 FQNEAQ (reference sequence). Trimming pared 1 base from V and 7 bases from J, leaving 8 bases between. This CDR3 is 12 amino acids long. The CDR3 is CASSLGGGEQYF. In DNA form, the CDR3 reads TGTGCCAGCAGCTTAGGAGGGGGAGAGCAGTACTTC. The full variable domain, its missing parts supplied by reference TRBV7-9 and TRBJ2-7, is DTGVSQNPRHKITKRGQNVTFRCDPISEHNRLYWYRQTLGQGPEFLTYFQNEAQLEKSRLLSDRFSAERPKGSFSTLEIQRTEQGDSAMYLCASSLGGGEQYFGPGTRLTVT.

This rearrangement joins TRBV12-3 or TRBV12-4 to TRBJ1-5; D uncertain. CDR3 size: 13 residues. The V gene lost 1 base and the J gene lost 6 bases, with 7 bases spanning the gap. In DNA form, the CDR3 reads TGTGCCAGCAGTTTAGTGGAGGGTCAGCCCCAGCATTTT. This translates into CASSLVEGQPQHF.

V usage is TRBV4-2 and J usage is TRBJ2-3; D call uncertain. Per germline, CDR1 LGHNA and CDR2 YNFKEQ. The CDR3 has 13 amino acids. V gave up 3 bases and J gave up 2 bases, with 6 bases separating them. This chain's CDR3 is CASSHEYTDTQYF. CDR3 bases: TGTGCCAGCAGCCATGAGTACACAGATACGCAGTATTTT.

The chain's CDR3 is CASSEEGHSTRGGELFF. The CDR3 nucleotides are TGTGCCAGCAGTGAAGAGGGACATTCAACCCGGGGCGGGGAGCTGTTTTTT. This chain links TRBV6-1 with TRBJ2-2; D possibly corresponds to TRBD1 (6 bases). Germline CDR1 reads MNHNS; CDR2 reads SASEGT. The germline V and J ends were trimmed by 1 base and 7 bases, with 19 bases remaining between them. This CDR3 comprises 17 residues.

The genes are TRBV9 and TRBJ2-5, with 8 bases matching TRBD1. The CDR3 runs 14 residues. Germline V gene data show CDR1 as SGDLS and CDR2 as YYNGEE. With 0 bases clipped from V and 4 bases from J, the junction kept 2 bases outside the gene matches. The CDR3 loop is CASSVETGGETQYF. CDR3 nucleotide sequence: TGTGCCAGCAGCGTAGAAACAGGGGGAGAGACCCAGTACTTC. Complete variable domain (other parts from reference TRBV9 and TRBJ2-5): DSGVTQTPKHLITATGQRVTLRCSPRSGDLSVYWYQQSLDQGLQFLIQYYNGEERAKGNILERFSAQQFPDLHSELNLSSLELGDSALYFCASSVETGGETQYFGPGTRLLVL.